The rows below give T cell receptor beta chains drawn from one sample of a study of cytomegalovirus exposure and HLA in healthy donors. Clones were read by immunoSEQ multiplex PCR, and TCRdb kept only the in-frame ones, dropping some. This repertoire shows roughly 100,000 clones, about 9.4% found once; its top ten account for 5.5% to 7.5%. The sequencing input was PBMCs. Receptor source: a man between 35 and 55 years old in good health and CMV-seropositive. Each CDR3 is given with its conserved first and last residue. The order of the fields is clone size, J gene, D gene, V gene, CDR3 protein, CDR3 DNA. D genes are given only for firm matches. The size field is filled for only some rows; it gives once, few, many or a size class.

NA,TRBJ1-5,TRBD1,TRBV5-6,CASSLDRGREPQHF,TGTGCCAGCAGCCTGGACAGGGGGCGAGAGCCCCAGCATTTT
NA,TRBJ2-1,NA,TRBV6-5,CASSYGRSSYNEQFF,TGTGCCAGCAGTTACGGGAGGAGCTCCTACAATGAGCAGTTCTTC
few,TRBJ1-1,TRBD1,TRBV5-8,CASSLVQGVVNTEAFF,TGTGCCAGCAGCTTGGTACAGGGGGTGGTGAACACTGAAGCTTTCTTT
NA,TRBJ2-7,NA,TRBV5-6,CASSHMRVGSYEQYF,TGTGCCAGCAGCCACATGAGGGTTGGATCCTACGAGCAGTACTTC
NA,TRBJ1-2,NA,TRBV27,CASRERGRGYYGYTF,TGTGCCAGCAGGGAAAGGGGCAGGGGTTACTATGGCTACACCTTC
few,TRBJ1-1,TRBD1,TRBV13,CASSHPDRAEAFF,TGTGCCAGCAGCCACCCGGACAGGGCTGAAGCTTTCTTT
NA,TRBJ2-2,TRBD2,TRBV5-4,CASSTQTSGSGIGELFF,TGTGCCAGCAGCACCCAGACTAGCGGGAGTGGTATCGGGGAGCTGTTTTTT
few,TRBJ1-5,TRBD1,TRBV28,CASREGTGGGNQPQHF,TGTGCCAGCAGAGAGGGGACAGGGGGAGGCAATCAGCCCCAGCATTTT
few,TRBJ1-5,NA,TRBV28,CASIPGGGARCHF,TGTGCCAGCATCCCCGGCGGGGGTGCTCGTTGTCATTTT
few,TRBJ2-7,NA,TRBV6-5,CASSEGPGLYEQYF,TGTGCCAGCAGTGAGGGCCCGGGTCTCTACGAGCAGTACTTC
NA,TRBJ2-5,TRBD2,TRBV10-3,CAIRLAAQETQYF,TGTGCCATCAGGCTAGCGGCGCAAGAGACCCAGTACTTC
NA,TRBJ2-7,NA,TRBV27,CASSRGMPYEQYF,TGTGCCAGCAGCCGCGGCATGCCCTACGAGCAGTACTTC
few,TRBJ2-1,NA,TRBV2,CASGEPYNEQFF,TGTGCCAGCGGAGAACCCTACAATGAGCAGTTCTTC
NA,TRBJ2-1,TRBD2,TRBV4-1,CASSRTSGSSYNEQFF,TGCGCCAGCAGCCGGACTAGCGGAAGCTCCTACAATGAGCAGTTCTTC
NA,TRBJ1-1,NA,TRBV7-8,CASSLMGPGTEAFF,TGTGCCAGCAGCTTAATGGGGCCGGGCACTGAAGCTTTCTTT
NA,TRBJ2-7,TRBD1,TRBV4-3,CDSSQVPGQGADEKYF,TGCGACAGCAGCCAAGTTCCGGGACAGGGGGCTGACGAGAAGTACTTT
few,TRBJ1-6,NA,TRBV6-1,CASSDARPSYNSPLHF,TGTGCCAGCAGTGATGCCCGTCCGAGCTATAATTCACCCCTCCACTTT
NA,TRBJ2-7,TRBD2,TRBV11-3,CASSFPGLAGEGSYEQYF,TGTGCCAGCAGCTTTCCTGGACTAGCGGGAGAAGGTTCCTACGAGCAGTACTTC
NA,TRBJ2-5,TRBD2,TRBV27,CASSFGSGGQETQYF,TGTGCCAGCAGTTTTGGTTCGGGAGGGCAAGAGACCCAGTACTTC
few,TRBJ1-5,NA,TRBV28,CASSLRQYNQPQHF,TGTGCCAGCAGTTTGCGGCAGTACAATCAGCCCCAGCATTTT
few,TRBJ2-1,NA,TRBV18,CASSPWEGAYNEQFF,TGTGCCAGCTCACCATGGGAGGGGGCCTACAATGAGCAGTTCTTC
few,TRBJ2-6,NA,TRBV13,CASSLRGSGANVLTF,TGTGCCAGCAGCTTACGGGGCTCTGGGGCCAACGTCCTGACTTTC
few,TRBJ2-7,TRBD2,TRBV25-1,CASSDSGLAGGTRYEQYF,TGTGCCAGCAGTGATTCCGGACTAGCGGGGGGAACGAGATACGAGCAGTACTTC
few,TRBJ2-7,TRBD2,TRBV7-2,CASSLTTSASPYEQYF,TGTGCCAGCAGCTTAACCACTAGCGCCTCACCCTACGAGCAGTACTTC
few,TRBJ1-2,NA,TRBV1,CTSSHPQGAGFHGYTF,TGCACCAGCAGCCATCCCCAGGGGGCAGGTTTCCATGGCTACACCTTC
NA,TRBJ2-7,NA,TRBV7-9,CASSLRRESSYEQYF,TGTGCCAGCAGCTTAAGAAGGGAGAGCTCCTACGAGCAGTACTTC
few,TRBJ2-1,TRBD2,TRBV7-2,CASSREMTSGRGAYNEQFF,TGTGCCAGCAGCCGCGAAATGACTAGCGGGAGGGGGGCCTACAATGAGCAGTTCTTC
few,TRBJ2-5,TRBD2,TRBV6-6,CASSYPPGGKTQYF,TGTGCCAGCAGTTACCCCCCGGGAGGGAAGACCCAGTACTTC
NA,TRBJ2-7,NA,TRBV18,CASSPAAETYEQYF,TGTGCCAGCTCACCGGCGGCTGAAACCTACGAGCAGTACTTC
NA,TRBJ1-5,TRBD1,TRBV5-6,CASSLGTGNQPQHF,TGTGCCAGCAGCCTAGGGACAGGCAATCAGCCCCAGCATTTT
NA,TRBJ1-1,TRBD1,TRBV11-2,CASSLGQTMNTEAFF,TGTGCCAGCAGCTTGGGACAGACCATGAACACTGAAGCTTTCTTT
few,TRBJ2-7,NA,TRBV9,CASSVQTGFLYEQYF,TGTGCCAGCAGCGTCCAAACAGGGTTCCTCTACGAGCAGTACTTC
NA,TRBJ2-3,NA,TRBV7-2,CASSFIGYSTDTQYF,TGTGCCAGCAGCTTTATCGGTTACAGCACAGATACGCAGTATTTT
NA,TRBJ2-7,NA,TRBV29-1,CSVDGGGPTYEQYF,TGCAGCGTTGACGGTGGCGGCCCCACCTACGAGCAGTACTTC
NA,TRBJ1-1,TRBD1,TRBV18,CASSPQELGQGAFEAFF,TGTGCCAGCTCACCACAGGAATTGGGACAGGGGGCTTTTGAAGCTTTCTTT
NA,TRBJ2-7,TRBD2,TRBV15,CATSREGLGGAYEQYF,TGTGCCACCAGCAGAGAGGGTCTGGGAGGGGCCTACGAGCAGTACTTC
NA,TRBJ1-5,TRBD1,TRBV7-2,CASSFQGAQPQHF,TGTGCCAGCAGCTTCCAGGGGGCCCAGCCCCAGCATTTT
few,TRBJ2-7,NA,TRBV6-5,CASSLGGGAYEQYF,TGTGCCAGCAGTTTAGGGGGGGGTGCCTACGAGCAGTACTTC
many,TRBJ1-1,NA,TRBV6-1,CASSEEGTGAEAFF,TGTGCCAGCAGTGAAGAGGGGACTGGGGCTGAAGCTTTCTTT
few,TRBJ1-2,NA,TRBV20-1,CSARDRVYTF,TGCAGTGCTAGGGACAGAGTTTACACCTTC
NA,TRBJ1-2,NA,TRBV7-9,CASSLGANGYTF,TGTGCCAGCAGCTTGGGGGCTAATGGCTACACCTTC
few,TRBJ2-1,NA,TRBV6-5,CASSYVGKEQFF,TGTGCCAGCAGTTACGTGGGCAAGGAGCAGTTCTTC
few,TRBJ2-7,NA,TRBV15,CATSSNRVNEQYF,TGTGCCACCAGCAGCAACAGGGTAAACGAGCAGTACTTC
NA,TRBJ2-2,NA,TRBV11-3,CASSSRPAGELFF,TGTGCCAGCAGCTCCCGCCCAGCCGGGGAGCTGTTTTTT
NA,TRBJ2-3,NA,TRBV27,CASSPTDTQYF,TGTGCCAGCAGCCCTACAGATACGCAGTATTTT
NA,TRBJ2-7,TRBD2,TRBV25-1,CASSTSGSREQYF,TGTGCCAGCAGTACTAGCGGGAGTCGCGAGCAGTACTTC
few,TRBJ2-2,NA,TRBV6-5,CASSSGRPYTAGELFF,TGTGCCAGCAGTTCAGGCAGACCCTATACGGCCGGGGAGCTGTTTTTT
NA,TRBJ2-7,TRBD1,TRBV7-9,CASSYRDRGSYEQYF,TGTGCCAGCAGCTACCGGGACAGGGGTTCCTACGAGCAGTACTTC
NA,TRBJ2-7,TRBD2,TRBV11-3,CASSPLFEREGHYEQYF,TGTGCCAGCAGCCCCCTCTTCGAGCGGGAGGGGCACTACGAGCAGTACTTC
NA,TRBJ2-7,NA,TRBV28,CASSFWGLGAYEQYF,TGTGCCAGCAGTTTTTGGGGTCTGGGGGCCTACGAGCAGTACTTC